This entry describes one T cell receptor (beta chain). There are 16 residues in the CDR3. Germline CDR1 is MNHNS and CDR2 is SASEGT. V lost 6 bases to trimming and J lost 4 bases; unmatched junction nucleotides: 11. The investigators made TCR beta cDNA from roughly 0.55 ug total RNA, using a constant-region primer. ARM-PCR was slightly modified, and three nested multiplex PCR rounds with it gave rise to the TCR beta libraries. Use of TRBV1-TRBV30 forward primers with a C-beta reverse primer characterized the first two PCR rounds, which lasted about 9 cycles each. TCRdb re-called the multiplex PCR reads through MiXCR, storing one row per CDR3 protein. The sample consists of around 100,000 distinct CDR3 sequences, over 55% of them appearing once. Scientists recovered RNA and DNA together from about 20-30 mg of unsorted bulk tissue. This entry is derived from a study of tumor-infiltrating lymphocytes in primary liver carcinoma. Looking at the study overall: Stage T1-T3 N0M0 tumors spanned about 4.2 to 10 cm. Sequencing of the samples generated roughly 3.5 to 7.13 million productive TCRbeta reads, with similar yields across tissue types.

This chain connects TRBV6-1 to TRBJ2-2, with 7 bases identical to TRBD2. The receptor comes from an older woman with primary liver carcinoma and hepatitis B virus infection. Source material: liver tumor tissue from sampling region 5. Subset reported: tumor region T5, tumor centre. CDR3 nucleotides: TGTGCCAGCAGCTCCGAAACTAGCGTTAGCACCGGGGAGCTGTTTTTT. Its protein is CASSSETSVSTGELFF.